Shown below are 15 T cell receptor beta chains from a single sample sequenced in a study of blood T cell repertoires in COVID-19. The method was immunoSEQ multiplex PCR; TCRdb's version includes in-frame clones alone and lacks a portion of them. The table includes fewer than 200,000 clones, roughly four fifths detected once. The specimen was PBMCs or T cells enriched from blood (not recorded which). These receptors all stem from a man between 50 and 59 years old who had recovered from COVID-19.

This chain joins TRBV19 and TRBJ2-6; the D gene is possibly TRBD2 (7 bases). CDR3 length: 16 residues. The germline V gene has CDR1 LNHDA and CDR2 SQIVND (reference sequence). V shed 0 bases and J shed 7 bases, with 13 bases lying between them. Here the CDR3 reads CASSIDGGAGANVLTF. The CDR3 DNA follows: TGTGCCAGTAGTATAGATGGGGGGGCAGGCGCCAACGTCCTGACTTTC. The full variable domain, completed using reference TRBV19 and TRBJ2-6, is DGGITQSPKYLFRKEGQNVTLSCEQNLNHDAMYWYRQDPGQGLRLIYYSQIVNDFQKGDIAEGYSVSREKKESFPLTVTSAQKNPTAFYLCASSIDGGAGANVLTFGAGSRLTVL.

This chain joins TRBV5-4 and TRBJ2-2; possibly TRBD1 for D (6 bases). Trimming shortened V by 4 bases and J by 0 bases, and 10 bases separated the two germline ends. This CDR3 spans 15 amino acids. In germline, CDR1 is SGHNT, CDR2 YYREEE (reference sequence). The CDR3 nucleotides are TGTGCCAGCAGCCTACAGGGATCGAACACCGGGGAGCTGTTTTTT. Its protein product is CASSLQGSNTGELFF.

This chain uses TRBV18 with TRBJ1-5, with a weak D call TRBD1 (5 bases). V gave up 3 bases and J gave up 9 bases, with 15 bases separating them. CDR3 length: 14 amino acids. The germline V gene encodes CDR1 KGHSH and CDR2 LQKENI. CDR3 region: CASSPAGWSRPQHF. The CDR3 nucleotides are TGTGCCAGCTCACCGGCAGGGTGGTCACGGCCCCAGCATTTT.

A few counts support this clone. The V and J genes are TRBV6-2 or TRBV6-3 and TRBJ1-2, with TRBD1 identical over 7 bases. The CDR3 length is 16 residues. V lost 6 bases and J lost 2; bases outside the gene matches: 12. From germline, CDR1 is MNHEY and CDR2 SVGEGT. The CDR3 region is CASSRISGTENYGYTF. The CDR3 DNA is TGTGCCAGCAGCCGAATTTCCGGGACAGAAAACTATGGCTACACCTTC.

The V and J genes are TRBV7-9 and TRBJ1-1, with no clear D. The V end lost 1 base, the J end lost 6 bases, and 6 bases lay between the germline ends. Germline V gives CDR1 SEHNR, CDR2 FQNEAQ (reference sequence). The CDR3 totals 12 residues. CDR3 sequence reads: CASSLGEAEAFF. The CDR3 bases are TGTGCCAGCAGCTTAGGGGAGGCTGAAGCTTTCTTT.

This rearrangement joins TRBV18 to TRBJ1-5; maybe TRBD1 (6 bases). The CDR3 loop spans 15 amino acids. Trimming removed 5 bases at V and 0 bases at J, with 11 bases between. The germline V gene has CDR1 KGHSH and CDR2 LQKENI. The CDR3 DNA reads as TGTGCCAGCTCAATGGGGGCGAATAGCAATCAGCCCCAGCATTTT. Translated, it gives CASSMGANSNQPQHF.

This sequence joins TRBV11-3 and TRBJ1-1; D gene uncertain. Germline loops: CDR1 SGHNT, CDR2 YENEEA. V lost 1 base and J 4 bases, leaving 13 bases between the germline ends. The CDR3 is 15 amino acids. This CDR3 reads CASSLGGGLSTEAFF. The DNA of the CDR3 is TGTGCCAGCAGCTTAGGAGGAGGGCTTAGCACTGAAGCTTTCTTT.

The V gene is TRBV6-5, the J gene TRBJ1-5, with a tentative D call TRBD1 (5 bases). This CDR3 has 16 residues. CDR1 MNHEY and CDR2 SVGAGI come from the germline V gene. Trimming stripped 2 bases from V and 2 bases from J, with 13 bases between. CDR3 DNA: TGTGCCAGCAGTTACCGGCGGGACGGGGGCAATCAGCCCCAGCATTTT. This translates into CASSYRRDGGNQPQHF.

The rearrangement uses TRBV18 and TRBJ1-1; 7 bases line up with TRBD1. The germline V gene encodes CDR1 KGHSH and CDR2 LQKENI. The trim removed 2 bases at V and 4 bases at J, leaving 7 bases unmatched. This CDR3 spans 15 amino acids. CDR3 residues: CASSPVRGGVTEAFF. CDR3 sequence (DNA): TGTGCCAGCTCACCAGTGAGAGGGGGCGTCACTGAAGCTTTCTTT.

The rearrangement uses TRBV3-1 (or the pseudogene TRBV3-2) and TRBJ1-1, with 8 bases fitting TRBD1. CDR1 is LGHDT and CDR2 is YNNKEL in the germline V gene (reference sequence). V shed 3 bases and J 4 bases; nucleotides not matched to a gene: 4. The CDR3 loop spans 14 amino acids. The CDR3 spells CASSQYRGTTEAFF. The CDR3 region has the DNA TGTGCCAGCAGCCAGTACAGGGGGACCACTGAAGCTTTCTTT.

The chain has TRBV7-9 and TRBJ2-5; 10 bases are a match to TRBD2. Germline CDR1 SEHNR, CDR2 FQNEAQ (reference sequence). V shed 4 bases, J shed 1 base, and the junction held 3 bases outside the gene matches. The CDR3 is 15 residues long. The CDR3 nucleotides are TGTGCCAGCAGCTCAGCGGGGGGGCCCCAAGAGACCCAGTACTTC. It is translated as CASSSAGGPQETQYF. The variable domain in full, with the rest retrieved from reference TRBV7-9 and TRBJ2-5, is DTGVSQNPRHKITKRGQNVTFRCDPISEHNRLYWYRQTLGQGPEFLTYFQNEAQLEKSRLLSDRFSAERPKGSFSTLEIQRTEQGDSAMYLCASSSAGGPQETQYFGPGTRLLVL.

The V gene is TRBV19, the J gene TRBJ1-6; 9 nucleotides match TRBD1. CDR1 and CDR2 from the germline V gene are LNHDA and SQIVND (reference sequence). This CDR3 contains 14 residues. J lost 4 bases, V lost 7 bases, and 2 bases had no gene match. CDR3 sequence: CASTDRGYNSPLHF. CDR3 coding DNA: TGTGCCAGTACCGACAGGGGGTATAATTCACCCCTCCACTTT.

CDR3 coding DNA: TGTGCCAGCAGCCAACAGGGGATCTACAATGAGCAGTTCTTC. It codes for CASSQQGIYNEQFF. The rearrangement uses TRBV3-1 (or the pseudogene TRBV3-2) and TRBJ2-1; a possible D gene is TRBD1 (6 bases). This CDR3 region has 14 residues. CDR1 and CDR2 from the germline V gene are LGHDT and YNNKEL (reference sequence). V gave up 2 bases and J gave up 3 bases, with 8 bases separating them.

The CDR3 is CASSRDNLGMNTEAFF. In DNA, the CDR3 is TGTGCCAGCAGCCGGGACAATTTGGGGATGAACACTGAAGCTTTCTTT. This chain links TRBV27 with TRBJ1-1; TRBD1 might be the D (6 bases). CDR1 MNHEY and CDR2 SMNVEV come from the germline V gene (reference sequence). The CDR3 length is 16 residues. Trimming removed 6 bases from V and 0 bases from J, with 17 bases in between.

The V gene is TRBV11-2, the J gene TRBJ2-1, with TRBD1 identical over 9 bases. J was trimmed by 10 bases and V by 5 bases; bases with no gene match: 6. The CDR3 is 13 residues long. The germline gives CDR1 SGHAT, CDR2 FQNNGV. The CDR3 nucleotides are TGTGCCAGCAGCCGAACAGGGGGCAGGGAGCAGTTCTTC. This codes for CASSRTGGREQFF.